This is a list of T cell receptor beta chains from one sample in a study of blood T cell repertoires in COVID-19. Sequencing used immunoSEQ multiplex PCR; TCRdb keeps in-frame clones, though not all of them. The data hold 210,000 or so clones, with almost 85% observed a single time. The source material was peripheral blood. These receptors were obtained from an older woman with active or convalescent COVID-19. CDR3s include the opening cysteine and the closing phenylalanine or tryptophan. The order of the fields is V gene, D gene, J gene, clone size, CDR3 DNA, CDR3 protein. The D gene is left open where the match is weak. The size of a clone is reported for some rows only, either as once, few or many, or as a class for expanded clones.

TRBV24-1,NA,TRBJ1-4,once,TGTGCCACCAGTGATTTAAGGAGTAAGGCGCTTCGGATAGGGGATGAAAAACTGTTTTTT,CATSDLRSKALRIGDEKLFF
TRBV10-3,TRBD2,TRBJ2-7,NA,TGTGCCATCAGAGACGGGAGGGCCCTCTCCTACGAGCAGTACTTC,CAIRDGRALSYEQYF
TRBV12-5,TRBD1,TRBJ1-5,NA,TGTGCTAGTGGCCTGGGACAGGGCGTAGGGCAGCCCCAGCATTTT,CASGLGQGVGQPQHF
TRBV5-1,TRBD1,TRBJ1-4,NA,TGCGCCAGCAGCTTGGGCGCCGGGACAGGGGGACAAAAACTGTTTTTT,CASSLGAGTGGQKLFF
TRBV5-1,TRBD2,TRBJ2-1,NA,TGCGCCAGCAGCATGACTAGCGCCCGAATCTCCTACAATGAGCAGTTCTTC,CASSMTSARISYNEQFF
TRBV7-9,TRBD1,TRBJ2-7,NA,TGTGCCAGCAGCTTATCGGGACAGGGGGCGGTCGAGCAGTACTTC,CASSLSGQGAVEQYF
TRBV3-1/TRBV3-2,TRBD2,TRBJ2-7,many,TGTGCCAGCAGCCAGCGGACTAGCGGGATCTACGAGCAGTACTTC,CASSQRTSGIYEQYF
TRBV7-3,NA,TRBJ2-3,NA,TGTGCCAGCAGCTTAAACCCGGGACTGACCACAGATACGCAGTATTTT,CASSLNPGLTTDTQYF
TRBV19,NA,TRBJ2-2,NA,TGTGCCAGTAGTACCCTGCGGAGGGCAACCGGGGAGCTGTTTTTT,CASSTLRRATGELFF
TRBV27,NA,TRBJ2-5,NA,TGTGCCAGCAGTTTATTCCGGGGAGGGGGGCTAGCGGAGTTACGGCAAGAGACCCAGTACTTC,CASSLFRGGGLAELRQETQYF
TRBV5-4,NA,TRBJ1-6,NA,TGTGCCAGCAGCTCCCGATCCAGGGTTAATTCACCCCTCCACTTT,CASSSRSRVNSPLHF
TRBV7-8,NA,TRBJ2-1,NA,TGTGCCAGCAGCCCACTTTGGGAGAGCAATGAGCAGTTCTTC,CASSPLWESNEQFF
TRBV7-8,TRBD1,TRBJ2-7,NA,TGTGCCAGCGCAAGGGACAGTACCTACGAGCAGTACTTC,CASARDSTYEQYF
TRBV14,NA,TRBJ2-3,few,TGTGCCAGCAGCCCCCCCGGACAGCCCGGCACAGATACGCAGTATTTT,CASSPPGQPGTDTQYF
TRBV10-2,TRBD1,TRBJ1-5,NA,TGCGCCAGCAGTGAGTCGTCAGGCAGGGGGCTTGGTCAGCCCCAGCATTTT,CASSESSGRGLGQPQHF
TRBV27,TRBD2,TRBJ2-2,NA,TGTGCCAGCAGGAGGGAACTAGCGGGCACCGGGGAGCTGTTTTTT,CASRRELAGTGELFF
TRBV9,TRBD1,TRBJ2-5,NA,TGTGCCAGCAGCGTAGTTCCAGGGGGAAGTCAGGAGACCCAGTACTTC,CASSVVPGGSQETQYF
TRBV5-3,NA,TRBJ2-2,NA,TGTGCCAGAAGCTCCGTGGCGCGGGGACAGCCGGACACCGGGGAGCTGTTTTTT,CARSSVARGQPDTGELFF
TRBV5-1,TRBD2,TRBJ2-5,NA,TGCGCCAGCAGTCCACTAGCGGGAGTGGAGACCCAGTACTTC,CASSPLAGVETQYF
TRBV18,TRBD1,TRBJ2-2,NA,TGTGCCAGCCGGACAGGGACGCTTTCCGGGGAGCTGTTTTTT,CASRTGTLSGELFF
TRBV28,NA,TRBJ2-1,once,TGTGCCAGCAGTTTACTGACAACATACAATGAGCAGTTCTTC,CASSLLTTYNEQFF
TRBV7-9,NA,TRBJ2-6,once,TGTGCCAGCAGCAAAGGGGCAGCGGCCTCAGGGGCCAACGTCCTGACTTTC,CASSKGAAASGANVLTF
TRBV2,TRBD2,TRBJ2-7,NA,TGTGCCAGCAAGGGTAGCGGGAGATACGAGCAGTACTTC,CASKGSGRYEQYF
TRBV27,NA,TRBJ1-2,medium-sized,TGTGCCAGCAGTTTAGGCCAGGGGAATGGCTACACCTTC,CASSLGQGNGYTF
TRBV10-3,TRBD1,TRBJ2-1,NA,TGTGCCATCAGTGGGGACAGTGGAGTCTACAATGAGCAGTTCTTC,CAISGDSGVYNEQFF
TRBV6-5,NA,TRBJ2-1,NA,TGTGCCAGCAGTTACTGGGACACGCCATTCGATGAGCAGTTCTTC,CASSYWDTPFDEQFF
TRBV10-3,NA,TRBJ1-2,NA,TGTGCCATCAGTGACAGATCACTGGGAGTTGGCTACACCTTC,CAISDRSLGVGYTF
TRBV23-1,TRBD1,TRBJ2-4,NA,TGCGCCAGCAGTCACGTACAGGGGGCTGTGGTTAACATTCAGTACTTC,CASSHVQGAVVNIQYF
TRBV7-3,TRBD1,TRBJ2-5,NA,TGTGCCAGCAGCTTAAGGGGCCAGGGGGCCCAAGAGACCCAGTACTTC,CASSLRGQGAQETQYF
TRBV4-1,NA,TRBJ1-2,NA,TGCGCCAGCAGCCTCTCGGGGAGGACGGGCTATGGCTACACCTTC,CASSLSGRTGYGYTF
TRBV7-8,TRBD2,TRBJ2-2,NA,TGTGCCAGCAGCTTCCCCGGGACTAGCGACACCGGGGAGCTGTTTTTT,CASSFPGTSDTGELFF
TRBV25-1,TRBD2,TRBJ2-7,few,TGTGCCAGCAGCGAGACTAGCGGGAGGGGATACGAGCAGTACTTC,CASSETSGRGYEQYF
TRBV10-3,NA,TRBJ1-1,NA,TGTGCCATCAGTGATTGGGGAGGCTCGAACACTGAAGCTTTCTTT,CAISDWGGSNTEAFF
TRBV27,TRBD1,TRBJ1-2,NA,TGTGCCAGCAGTTCCGCCGAGAGGGACAGTTATGGCTACACCTTC,CASSSAERDSYGYTF
TRBV7-3,TRBD2,TRBJ2-1,NA,TGTGCCAGCAGCTTAAGAGGGTTGACGACTAGCGGGATCTACAATGAGCAGTTCTTC,CASSLRGLTTSGIYNEQFF
TRBV12-3/TRBV12-4,NA,TRBJ1-2,NA,TGTGCCAGCAGTGGCAGCTATGGCTACACCTTC,CASSGSYGYTF
TRBV14,TRBD2,TRBJ2-7,NA,TGTGCCAGCAGCCAAACCGGGACTAGCGGGGCCAAGAAGTACTTC,CASSQTGTSGAKKYF
TRBV6-5,NA,TRBJ1-5,NA,TGTGCCAGCACCGGAGAGATTAGCAATCAGCCCCAGCATTTT,CASTGEISNQPQHF
TRBV7-3,NA,TRBJ2-7,NA,TGTGCCAGCAGACAACCAGGGGATGGAACCTACGAGCAGTACTTC,CASRQPGDGTYEQYF
TRBV15,TRBD1,TRBJ1-3,NA,TGTGCCACCAGCAGAAAAGGGACAGGGGGAAACACCATATATTTT,CATSRKGTGGNTIYF
TRBV5-1,NA,TRBJ2-7,NA,TGCGCCAGCAGCCGCCGTGGCGGGGCGGCCTACGAGCAGTACTTC,CASSRRGGAAYEQYF
TRBV28,TRBD2,TRBJ2-7,NA,TGTGCCAGCAGTTACCTCCTACTAGCGGGAGGGTTCGGCTACGAGCAGTACTTC,CASSYLLLAGGFGYEQYF
TRBV21-1,NA,TRBJ1-1,NA,TGTGCCAGCAGCCCGGAGGACAGGGAGGACACTGAAGCTTTCTTT,CASSPEDREDTEAFF
TRBV2,NA,TRBJ1-2,NA,TGTGCCAGCGGGTATGACAGCCCTTCTGGCTACACCTTC,CASGYDSPSGYTF
TRBV7-9,NA,TRBJ2-1,NA,TGTGCCAGCAGCTTAACCCAGACCGGGGTGACGGATGAGCAGTTCTTC,CASSLTQTGVTDEQFF
TRBV3-1/TRBV3-2,NA,TRBJ1-2,NA,TGTGCCAGCAGCGTAGGCCGCGGAGGCTACACCTTC,CASSVGRGGYTF
TRBV6-5,NA,TRBJ1-5,NA,TGTGCCAGCAGTATTACTTTGGGCGCAAATCAGCCCCAGCATTTT,CASSITLGANQPQHF
TRBV28,TRBD2,TRBJ2-5,NA,TGTGCCAGTCAGACTAGCGTAGTGGAGACCCAGTACTTC,CASQTSVVETQYF
TRBV28,TRBD1,TRBJ2-7,many,TGTGCCAGCAGTTCAGGGGGCCGGGAGCAGTACTTC,CASSSGGREQYF
TRBV28,TRBD2,TRBJ2-2,NA,TGTGCCAGCAGTACACCGGGACTAGCGGGAGGGCCATACGGGGAGCTGTTTTTT,CASSTPGLAGGPYGELFF
TRBV16,NA,TRBJ2-7,NA,TGTGCCAGCAGCCAAAATCCCGGGGGCTACGAGCAGTACTTC,CASSQNPGGYEQYF
TRBV10-3,NA,TRBJ2-7,NA,TGTGCCATCAGTGAGTCGGGACAACCTTATGAGCAGTACTTC,CAISESGQPYEQYF
TRBV28,NA,TRBJ1-1,once,TGTGCCAGCAGTACCCGGGACTTACTGGAAGCTTTCTTT,CASSTRDLLEAFF
TRBV2,NA,TRBJ1-5,NA,TGTGCCAGCAGCCTACAGGATCAGCCCCAGCATTTT,CASSLQDQPQHF
TRBV5-4,TRBD2,TRBJ2-1,NA,TGTGCCAGCAGCTTGCCTAGCGGGACGGGCAATGAGCAGTTCTTC,CASSLPSGTGNEQFF
TRBV6-7,TRBD2,TRBJ2-1,NA,TGTGCCAGCAGTTACCCAGAAGGTAGCGGGAGCACCTTTAGCTCCTACAATGAGCAGTTCTTC,CASSYPEGSGSTFSSYNEQFF
TRBV11-3,TRBD2,TRBJ2-3,once,TGTGCCAGCCCCCCTCCAGCGGGAGGAGAAATCGGGCAGTATTTT,CASPPPAGGEIGQYF